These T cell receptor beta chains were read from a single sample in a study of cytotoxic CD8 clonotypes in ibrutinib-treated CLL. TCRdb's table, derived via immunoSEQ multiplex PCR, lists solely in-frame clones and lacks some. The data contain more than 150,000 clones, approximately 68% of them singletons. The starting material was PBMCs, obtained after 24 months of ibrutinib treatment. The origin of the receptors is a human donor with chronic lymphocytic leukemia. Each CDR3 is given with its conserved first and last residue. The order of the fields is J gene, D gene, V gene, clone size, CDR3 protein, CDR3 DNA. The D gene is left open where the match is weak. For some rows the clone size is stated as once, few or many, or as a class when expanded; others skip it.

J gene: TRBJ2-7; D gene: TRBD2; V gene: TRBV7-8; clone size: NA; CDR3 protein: CASSYGAGTSVAEQYF; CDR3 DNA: TGTGCCAGCAGCTACGGGGCCGGGACTAGCGTGGCCGAGCAGTACTTC
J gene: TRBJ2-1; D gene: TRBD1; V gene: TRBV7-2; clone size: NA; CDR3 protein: CASSRNRDRQFF; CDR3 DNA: TGTGCCAGCAGCCGAAACCGGGACAGGCAGTTCTTC
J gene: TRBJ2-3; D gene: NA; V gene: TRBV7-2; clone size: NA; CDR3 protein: CASSLGGIDTQYF; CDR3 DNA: TGTGCCAGCAGCTTAGGGGGGATTGATACGCAGTATTTT
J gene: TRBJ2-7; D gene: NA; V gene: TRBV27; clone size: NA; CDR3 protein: CASSPSGSYEQYF; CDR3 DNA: TGTGCCAGCAGTCCGAGCGGCTCCTACGAGCAGTACTTC
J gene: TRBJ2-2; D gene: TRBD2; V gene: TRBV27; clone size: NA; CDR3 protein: CASSQLAGNTGELFF; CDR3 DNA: TGTGCCAGCAGCCAACTAGCGGGAAACACCGGGGAGCTGTTTTTT
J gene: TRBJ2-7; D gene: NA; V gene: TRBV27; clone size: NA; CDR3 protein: CASSLGDRAYEQYF; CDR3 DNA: TGTGCCAGCAGTTTAGGGGACCGAGCCTACGAGCAGTACTTC
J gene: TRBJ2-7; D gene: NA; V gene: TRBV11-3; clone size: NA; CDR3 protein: CASSLGGTGYEQYF; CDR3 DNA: TGTGCCAGCAGCTTAGGGGGAACAGGATACGAGCAGTACTTC
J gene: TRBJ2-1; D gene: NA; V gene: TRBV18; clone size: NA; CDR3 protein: CASSPLARSNEQFF; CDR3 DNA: TGTGCCAGCTCACCACTTGCCCGCAGCAATGAGCAGTTCTTC
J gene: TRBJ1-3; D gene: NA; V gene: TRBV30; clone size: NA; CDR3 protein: CAWTQKGLWAGNTIYF; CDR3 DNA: TGTGCCTGGACCCAAAAGGGACTTTGGGCTGGAAACACCATATATTTT
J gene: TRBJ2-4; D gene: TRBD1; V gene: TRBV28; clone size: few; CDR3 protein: CASSLLQGASKNIQYF; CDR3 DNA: TGTGCCAGCAGTTTATTGCAGGGGGCTTCCAAAAACATTCAGTACTTC
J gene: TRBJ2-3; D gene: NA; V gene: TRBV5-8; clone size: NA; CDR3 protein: CASSLGATTDTQYF; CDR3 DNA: TGTGCCAGCAGCTTAGGGGCTACCACAGATACGCAGTATTTT
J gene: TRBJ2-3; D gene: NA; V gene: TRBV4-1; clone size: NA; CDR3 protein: CASSEGTDTQYF; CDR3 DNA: TGCGCCAGCAGCGAGGGCACAGATACGCAGTATTTT
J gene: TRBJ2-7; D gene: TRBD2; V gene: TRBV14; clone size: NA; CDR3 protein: CASSRPGLAGIYEQYF; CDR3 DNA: TGTGCCAGCAGCCGTCCGGGACTAGCGGGGATCTACGAGCAGTACTTC
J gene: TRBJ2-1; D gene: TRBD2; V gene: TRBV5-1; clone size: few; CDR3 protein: CASSPISGRGVEFF; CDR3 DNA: TGCGCCAGCAGCCCGATAAGCGGGAGGGGGGTCGAGTTCTTC
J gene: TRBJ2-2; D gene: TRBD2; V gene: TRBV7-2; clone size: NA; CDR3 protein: CASSYRLAGAGTGELFF; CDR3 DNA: TGTGCCAGCAGCTACAGACTAGCGGGAGCAGGGACCGGGGAGCTGTTTTTT
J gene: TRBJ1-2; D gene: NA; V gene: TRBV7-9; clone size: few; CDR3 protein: CASSLASYYGYTF; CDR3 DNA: TGTGCCAGCAGCTTAGCGTCATACTATGGCTACACCTTC
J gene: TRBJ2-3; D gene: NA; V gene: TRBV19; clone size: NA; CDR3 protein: CASSIQVFRRIATDTQYF; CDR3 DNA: TGTGCCAGTAGTATCCAGGTTTTTAGAAGGATCGCCACAGATACGCAGTATTTT
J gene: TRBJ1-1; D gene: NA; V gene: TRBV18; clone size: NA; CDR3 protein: CASSLNDMNTEAFF; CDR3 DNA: TGTGCCAGCTCACTAAACGACATGAACACTGAAGCTTTCTTT
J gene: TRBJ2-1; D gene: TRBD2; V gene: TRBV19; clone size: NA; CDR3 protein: CASSQTSGKVYEQFF; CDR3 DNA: TGTGCCAGTAGCCAGACTAGCGGGAAAGTCTATGAGCAGTTCTTC
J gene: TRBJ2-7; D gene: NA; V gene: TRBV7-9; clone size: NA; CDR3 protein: CASTQLGVSYEQYF; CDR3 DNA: TGTGCCAGCACCCAATTAGGGGTATCCTACGAGCAGTACTTC
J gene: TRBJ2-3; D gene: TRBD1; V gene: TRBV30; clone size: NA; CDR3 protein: CAWSGRGLSDTQYF; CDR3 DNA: TGTGCCTGGAGTGGCAGGGGGCTGTCAGATACGCAGTATTTT
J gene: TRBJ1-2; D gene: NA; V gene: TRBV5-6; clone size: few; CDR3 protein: CASSPSVRAGYGYTF; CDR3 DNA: TGTGCCAGCAGCCCGTCTGTACGGGCCGGCTATGGCTACACCTTC
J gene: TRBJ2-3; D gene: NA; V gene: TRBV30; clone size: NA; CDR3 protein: CAWRLTPTDTQYF; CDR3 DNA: TGTGCCTGGAGACTGACCCCTACAGATACGCAGTATTTT
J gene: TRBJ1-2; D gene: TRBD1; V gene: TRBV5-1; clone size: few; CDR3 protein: CASSLEGQGGNTF; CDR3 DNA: TGCGCCAGCAGCTTGGAGGGACAGGGTGGGAACACCTTC
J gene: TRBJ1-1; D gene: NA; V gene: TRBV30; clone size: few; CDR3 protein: CAWSVGDTEAFF; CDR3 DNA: TGTGCCTGGAGTGTCGGGGACACTGAAGCTTTCTTT
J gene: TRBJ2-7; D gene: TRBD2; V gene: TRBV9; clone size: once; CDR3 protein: CASSTRLAGSSYEQYF; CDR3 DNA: TGTGCCAGCAGCACGAGACTAGCGGGGAGCTCCTACGAGCAGTACTTC
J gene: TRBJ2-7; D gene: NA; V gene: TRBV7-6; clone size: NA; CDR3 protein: CASSPYDRNEQYF; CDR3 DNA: TGTGCCAGCAGCCCGTACGATCGAAACGAGCAGTACTTC
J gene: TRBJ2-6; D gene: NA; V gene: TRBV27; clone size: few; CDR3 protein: CASSSLSGANVLTF; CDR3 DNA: TGTGCCAGCAGTTCCCTCTCTGGGGCCAACGTCCTGACTTTC
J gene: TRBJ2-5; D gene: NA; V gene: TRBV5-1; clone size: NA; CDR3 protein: CASRKRGRGTLLSQETQYF; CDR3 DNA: TGCGCCAGCAGGAAAAGGGGCAGGGGTACTCTCCTATCCCAAGAGACCCAGTACTTC
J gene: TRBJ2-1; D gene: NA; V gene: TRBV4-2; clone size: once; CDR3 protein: CASSQGSGDYNEQFF; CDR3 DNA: TGTGCCAGCAGCCAAGGGTCGGGAGACTACAATGAGCAGTTCTTC
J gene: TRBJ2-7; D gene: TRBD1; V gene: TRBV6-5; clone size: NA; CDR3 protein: CASSSWTGGDYEQYF; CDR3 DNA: TGTGCCAGCAGTTCCTGGACAGGGGGCGACTACGAGCAGTACTTC
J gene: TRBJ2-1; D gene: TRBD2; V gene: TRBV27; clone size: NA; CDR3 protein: CASSLSLRTSGNEQFF; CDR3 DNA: TGTGCCAGCAGTTTATCGCTTCGGACTAGCGGTAATGAGCAGTTCTTC
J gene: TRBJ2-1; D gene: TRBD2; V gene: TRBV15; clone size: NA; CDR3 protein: CATSREYPSGYNEQFF; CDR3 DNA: TGTGCCACCAGCAGAGAATACCCTAGCGGCTACAATGAGCAGTTCTTC
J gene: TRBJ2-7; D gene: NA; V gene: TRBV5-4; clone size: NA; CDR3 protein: CASSLALRPYEQYF; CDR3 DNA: TGTGCCAGCAGCTTGGCACTCCGTCCCTACGAGCAGTACTTC
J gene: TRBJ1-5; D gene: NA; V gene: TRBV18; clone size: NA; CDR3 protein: CASSPTYNQPQHF; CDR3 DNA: TGTGCCAGCTCACCCACCTATAATCAGCCCCAGCATTTT
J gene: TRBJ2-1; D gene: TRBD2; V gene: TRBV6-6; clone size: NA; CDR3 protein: CASSQTSGRYNEQFF; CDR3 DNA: TGTGCCAGCAGCCAAACTAGCGGGAGATACAATGAGCAGTTCTTC
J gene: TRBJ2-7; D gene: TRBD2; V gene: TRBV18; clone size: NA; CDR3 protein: CASSPSGFGSHEQYF; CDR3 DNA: TGTGCCAGCTCACCTAGCGGGTTCGGCTCCCACGAGCAGTACTTC
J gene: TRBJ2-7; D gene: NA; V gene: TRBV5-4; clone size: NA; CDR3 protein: CASSLNRAEQYF; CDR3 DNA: TGTGCCAGCAGCTTGAACAGGGCCGAGCAGTACTTC
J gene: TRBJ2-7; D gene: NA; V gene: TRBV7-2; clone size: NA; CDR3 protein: CASSLARRVGLLDEQYF; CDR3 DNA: TGTGCCAGCAGCTTAGCCAGGAGGGTGGGTCTGCTTGACGAGCAGTACTTC
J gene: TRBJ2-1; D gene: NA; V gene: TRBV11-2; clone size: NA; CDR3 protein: CASNGEPLTNEQFF; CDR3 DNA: TGTGCCAGCAATGGGGAACCCCTTACCAATGAGCAGTTCTTC
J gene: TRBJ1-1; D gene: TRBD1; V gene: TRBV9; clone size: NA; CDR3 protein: CASSPGTGGTEAFF; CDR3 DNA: TGTGCCAGCAGCCCCGGGACAGGTGGCACTGAAGCTTTCTTT